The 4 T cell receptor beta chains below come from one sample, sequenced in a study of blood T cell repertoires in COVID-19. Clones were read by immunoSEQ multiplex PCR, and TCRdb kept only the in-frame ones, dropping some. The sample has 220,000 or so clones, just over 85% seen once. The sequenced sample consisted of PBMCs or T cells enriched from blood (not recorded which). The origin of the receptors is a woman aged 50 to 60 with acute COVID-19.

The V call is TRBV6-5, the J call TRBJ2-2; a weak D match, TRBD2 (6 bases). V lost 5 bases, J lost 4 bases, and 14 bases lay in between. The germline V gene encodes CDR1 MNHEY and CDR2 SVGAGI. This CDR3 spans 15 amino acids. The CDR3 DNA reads TGTGCCAGCAGTCGCATCGGGGGTTTCACCGGGGAGCTGTTTTTT. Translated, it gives CASSRIGGFTGELFF.

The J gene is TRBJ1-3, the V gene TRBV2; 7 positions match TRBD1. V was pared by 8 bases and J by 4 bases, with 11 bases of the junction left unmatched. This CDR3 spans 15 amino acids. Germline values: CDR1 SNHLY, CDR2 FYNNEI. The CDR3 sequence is CASRIDRVRGNTIYF. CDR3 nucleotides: TGTGCCAGCCGTATCGACAGGGTGAGGGGAAACACCATATATTTT.

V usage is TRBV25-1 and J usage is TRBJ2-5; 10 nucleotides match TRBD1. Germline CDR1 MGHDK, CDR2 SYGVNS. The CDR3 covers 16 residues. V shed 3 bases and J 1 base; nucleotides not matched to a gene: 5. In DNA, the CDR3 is TGTGCCAGCAGTGACCTGGGACAGGGGAGCCAAGAGACCCAGTACTTC. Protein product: CASSDLGQGSQETQYF.

CDR3 sequence (DNA): TGCGCCAGCAGCCAAGTAAGACTAGCGGGAACCTACGAGCAGTACTTC. Its translation is CASSQVRLAGTYEQYF. The genes are TRBV4-1 and TRBJ2-7; 11 bases align to TRBD2. There are 16 residues in the CDR3. Germline trimming cut 1 base from V and 2 bases from J; bases unmatched to any gene: 4. The germline gives CDR1 MGHRA, CDR2 YSYEKL.